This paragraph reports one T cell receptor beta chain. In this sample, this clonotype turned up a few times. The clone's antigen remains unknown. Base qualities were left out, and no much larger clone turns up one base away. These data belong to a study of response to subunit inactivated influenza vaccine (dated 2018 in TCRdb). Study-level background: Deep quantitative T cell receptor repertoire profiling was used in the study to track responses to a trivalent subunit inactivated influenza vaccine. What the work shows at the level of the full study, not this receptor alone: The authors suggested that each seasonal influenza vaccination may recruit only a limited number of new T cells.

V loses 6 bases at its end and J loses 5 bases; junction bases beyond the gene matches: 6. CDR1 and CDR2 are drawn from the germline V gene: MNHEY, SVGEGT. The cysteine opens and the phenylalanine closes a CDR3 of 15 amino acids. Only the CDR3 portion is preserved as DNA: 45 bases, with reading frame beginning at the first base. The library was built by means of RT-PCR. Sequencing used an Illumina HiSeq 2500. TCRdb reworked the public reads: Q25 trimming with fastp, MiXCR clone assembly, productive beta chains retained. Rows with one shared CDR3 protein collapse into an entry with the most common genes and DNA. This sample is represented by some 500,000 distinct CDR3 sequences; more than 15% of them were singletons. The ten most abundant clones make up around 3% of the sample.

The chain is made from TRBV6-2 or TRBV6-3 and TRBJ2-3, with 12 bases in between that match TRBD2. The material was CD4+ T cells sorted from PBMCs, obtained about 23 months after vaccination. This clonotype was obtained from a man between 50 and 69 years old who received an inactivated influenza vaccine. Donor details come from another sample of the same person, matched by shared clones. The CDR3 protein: CASRRLAGDGDTQYF. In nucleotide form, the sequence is TGTGCCAGCAGACGACTAGCGGGAGATGGAGATACGCAGTATTTT.